Given below is one T cell receptor beta chain in context. The antigen remains unidentified. This sample was taken from a study of shared clonotypes between healthy human individuals. Study at large: Used for every donor were three CD4 naive, three CD4 memory, two CD8 naive and one CD8 memory plate.

Study conclusions and caveats: Estimated richness values were generally larger in naive subsets than in memory subsets.

In the authors' workflow: Filtering differed since immunoSEQ provided only junctions, with no quality scores. Clones were sequenced by immunoSEQ multiplex PCR, and TCRdb holds only the in-frame ones, with some missing. V and J calls plus clone size are reproduced from that table; the DNA served to infer D and trimming. This table has some 1 million clones, about 75% appearing once. V lost 7 bases, J lost 3 bases, and 16 bases lay in between. In germline, CDR1 is SGHTA, CDR2 FQGNSA. The length of the CDR3 is 15 residues. The gene calls are TRBV7-2 and TRBJ2-1; D possibly uses TRBD1 or TRBD2 (6 bases each). The source material was memory CD4+ T cells sorted from blood. Stated subset: CD45RA-negative fraction. The sequence came from a young man in good health. CDR3 bases: TGTGCCAGCAACGACGGGGGCCTTGGCTACAATGAGCAGTTCTTC. Its translation is CASNDGGLGYNEQFF. Variable domain in full (rest from reference TRBV7-2 and TRBJ2-1): GAGVSQSPSNKVTEKGKDVELRCDPISGHTALYWYRQSLGQGLEFLIYFQGNSAPDKSGLPSDRFSAERTGGSVSTLTIQRTQQEDSAVYLCASNDGGLGYNEQFFGPGTRLTVL.